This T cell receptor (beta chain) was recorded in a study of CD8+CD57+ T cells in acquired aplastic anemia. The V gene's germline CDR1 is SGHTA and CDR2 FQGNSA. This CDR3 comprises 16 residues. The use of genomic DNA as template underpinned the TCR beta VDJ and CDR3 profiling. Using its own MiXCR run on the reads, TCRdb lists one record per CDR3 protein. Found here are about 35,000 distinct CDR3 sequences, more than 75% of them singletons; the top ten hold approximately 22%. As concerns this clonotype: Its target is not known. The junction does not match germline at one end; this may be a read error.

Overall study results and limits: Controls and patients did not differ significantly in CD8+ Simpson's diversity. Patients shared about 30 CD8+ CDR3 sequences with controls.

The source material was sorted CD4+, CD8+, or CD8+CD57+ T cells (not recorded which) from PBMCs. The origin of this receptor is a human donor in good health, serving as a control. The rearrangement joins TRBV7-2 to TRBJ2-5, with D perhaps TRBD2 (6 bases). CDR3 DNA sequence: TGTGCCAGCAGCCCTCCCAGGCTAGCGTTACAAGAGGCCCAGTACTTC. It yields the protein CASSPPRLALQEAQYF.